These T cell receptor beta chains were read from a single sample in a study of early T cells in non-severe SARS-CoV-2 infection. TCRdb re-called the 5' RACE reads through MiXCR, storing one row per CDR3 protein. The data show around 60,000 distinct CDR3 sequences, roughly an eighth seen once. Specimen: whole blood. These receptor sequences come from an adult who was a healthcare worker with PCR-confirmed SARS-CoV-2 infection or an uninfected control (not recorded which). CDR3s include the opening cysteine and the closing phenylalanine or tryptophan. D genes are given only for firm matches. Clone size is shown for a subset of rows, as once, few, many or a class of expanded clone.

V: TRBV7-8; size: many; J: TRBJ1-1; D: NA; CDR3: CASSFFRTSNTEAFF; DNA: TGTGCCAGCAGCTTCTTCAGGACTTCGAACACTGAAGCTTTCTTT
V: TRBV5-1; size: NA; J: TRBJ2-1; D: TRBD2; CDR3: CASSLLLATRNEQFF; DNA: TGCGCCAGCAGCTTGTTACTAGCGACCCGCAATGAGCAGTTCTTC
V: TRBV6-5; size: few; J: TRBJ1-6; D: NA; CDR3: CASSYSQAPGNSPLHF; DNA: TGTGCCAGCAGTTACTCACAGGCCCCGGGGAATTCACCCCTCCACTTT
V: TRBV27; size: many; J: TRBJ2-1; D: TRBD2; CDR3: CASSSAPLAGGIYEQFF; DNA: TGTGCCAGCAGTTCCGCTCCTCTAGCGGGGGGGATCTATGAGCAGTTCTTC
V: TRBV12-3/TRBV12-4; size: few; J: TRBJ2-1; D: NA; CDR3: CASSLVAGYEQFF; DNA: TGTGCCAGCAGTTTAGTGGCCGGTTACGAGCAGTTCTTC
V: TRBV28; size: NA; J: TRBJ2-7; D: TRBD1; CDR3: CASRPTGTGTYEQYF; DNA: TGTGCCAGCAGACCAACCGGGACAGGGACCTACGAGCAGTACTTC
V: TRBV12-3/TRBV12-4; size: few; J: TRBJ2-1; D: TRBD2; CDR3: CASSLQLAGYNEQFF; DNA: TGTGCCAGCAGTTTGCAGCTAGCGGGGTACAATGAGCAGTTCTTC
V: TRBV29-1; size: many; J: TRBJ1-1; D: NA; CDR3: CSVVRNKAFF; DNA: TGCAGCGTTGTTCGAAACAAAGCTTTCTTT
V: TRBV4-3; size: NA; J: TRBJ2-7; D: TRBD1; CDR3: CASSPAYRGGYEQYF; DNA: TGCGCCAGCAGCCCAGCTTACAGGGGTGGCTACGAGCAGTACTTC
V: TRBV6-2/TRBV6-3; size: NA; J: TRBJ2-1; D: TRBD2; CDR3: CASSFGGRAEQFF; DNA: TGTGCCAGCAGCTTCGGGGGGAGGGCTGAGCAGTTCTTC
V: TRBV7-6; size: NA; J: TRBJ2-3; D: TRBD2; CDR3: CASSSPGLAWADTQYF; DNA: TGTGCCAGCAGTAGTCCGGGACTAGCGTGGGCAGATACGCAGTATTTT
V: TRBV19; size: many; J: TRBJ2-3; D: NA; CDR3: CASSTREHTDTQYF; DNA: TGTGCCAGTAGTACCAGGGAACACACAGATACGCAGTATTTT
V: TRBV5-5; size: many; J: TRBJ1-2; D: NA; CDR3: CASSLNLAGSMRGYTF; DNA: TGTGCCAGCAGCTTGAATCTCGCGGGCAGCATGAGGGGCTACACCTTC
V: TRBV7-2; size: many; J: TRBJ2-7; D: NA; CDR3: CASSRDFTSSYEQYF; DNA: TGTGCCAGCAGCCGGGACTTTACGAGCTCCTACGAGCAGTACTTC
V: TRBV6-6; size: few; J: TRBJ1-2; D: NA; CDR3: CASSAGLRYGYTF; DNA: TGTGCCAGCAGTGCCGGACTGAGATATGGCTACACCTTC
V: TRBV5-1; size: many; J: TRBJ2-2; D: NA; CDR3: CASSLALNTGELFF; DNA: TGCGCCAGCAGCTTGGCCCTTAACACCGGGGAGCTGTTTTTT
V: TRBV6-4; size: many; J: TRBJ2-1; D: NA; CDR3: CASSDGGYHNEQFF; DNA: TGTGCCAGCAGTGACGGCGGATACCACAATGAGCAGTTCTTC
V: TRBV11-3; size: many; J: TRBJ2-7; D: NA; CDR3: CASGGPSSYEQYF; DNA: TGTGCCAGCGGGGGACCAAGCTCCTACGAGCAGTACTTC
V: TRBV3-1; size: few; J: TRBJ1-1; D: NA; CDR3: CASSPQGRVLRVRF; DNA: TGTGCCAGCAGCCCCCAGGGCAGGGTTCTCCGGGTTCGCTTT
V: TRBV11-1; size: medium-sized; J: TRBJ1-2; D: NA; CDR3: CASSNGALDYGYTF; DNA: TGTGCCAGCTCAAACGGGGCCCTGGACTATGGCTACACCTTC
V: TRBV11-2; size: NA; J: TRBJ1-6; D: NA; CDR3: CASSLTGIFYSPLHF; DNA: TGTGCCAGCAGCTTGACCGGGATTTTTTATTCACCCCTCCACTTT
V: TRBV20-1; size: few; J: TRBJ2-1; D: TRBD2; CDR3: CSARDPTSGGIYNEQFF; DNA: TGCAGTGCTAGAGATCCCACTAGCGGGGGCATCTACAATGAGCAGTTCTTC
V: TRBV20-1; size: few; J: TRBJ1-4; D: TRBD1; CDR3: CMGLSGRGQEKLFF; DNA: TGCATGGGCCTCTCGGGCAGGGGGCAGGAAAAACTGTTTTTT
V: TRBV12-5; size: many; J: TRBJ2-2; D: TRBD2; CDR3: CASGFTTSGSPPNTGELFF; DNA: TGTGCTAGTGGTTTCACTACTAGCGGGTCTCCACCGAACACCGGGGAGCTGTTTTTT
V: TRBV5-4; size: NA; J: TRBJ2-3; D: NA; CDR3: CASSSLGSFTDTQYF; DNA: TGTGCCAGCAGCTCGTTGGGGTCATTCACAGATACGCAGTATTTT
V: TRBV6-1; size: few; J: TRBJ1-5; D: NA; CDR3: CASFEQGNQPQHF; DNA: TGTGCCAGCTTTGAACAGGGAAATCAGCCCCAGCATTTT
V: TRBV9; size: many; J: TRBJ2-6; D: TRBD1; CDR3: CASSVGTGLSGANVLTF; DNA: TGTGCCAGCAGCGTAGGGACAGGGCTCTCTGGGGCCAACGTCCTGACTTTC
V: TRBV7-6; size: many; J: TRBJ2-7; D: NA; CDR3: CASSLAPTAPEQYF; DNA: TGTGCCAGCAGCTTAGCGCCGACGGCCCCTGAGCAGTACTTC
V: TRBV3-1; size: NA; J: TRBJ2-5; D: TRBD1; CDR3: CASSQEWVTGVKQETQYF; DNA: TGTGCCAGCAGCCAAGAGTGGGTTACAGGGGTAAAGCAAGAGACCCAGTACTTC
V: TRBV4-1; size: NA; J: TRBJ2-2; D: NA; CDR3: CASSQDRQNTGELFF; DNA: TGCGCCAGCAGCCAAGATCGGCAGAACACCGGGGAGCTGTTTTTT
V: TRBV7-9; size: NA; J: TRBJ2-7; D: NA; CDR3: CASSLAGGYEQYF; DNA: TGTGCCAGCAGCTTAGCGGGGGGCTACGAGCAGTACTTC
V: TRBV6-5; size: many; J: TRBJ1-2; D: NA; CDR3: CASSRQSYGYTF; DNA: TGTGCCAGCAGCAGACAGAGCTATGGCTACACCTTC
V: TRBV28; size: NA; J: TRBJ1-1; D: NA; CDR3: CANSRPRGREDTEAFF; DNA: TGTGCCAACAGCCGCCCGCGGGGGAGAGAGGACACTGAAGCTTTCTTT
V: TRBV28; size: few; J: TRBJ2-1; D: NA; CDR3: CASSPHSNEQFF; DNA: TGTGCCAGCAGTCCCCATTCCAATGAGCAGTTCTTC
V: TRBV7-9; size: NA; J: TRBJ2-7; D: NA; CDR3: CASSPSEGKGAEQYF; DNA: TGTGCCAGCAGCCCATCGGAGGGAAAAGGTGCCGAGCAGTACTTC
V: TRBV5-6; size: NA; J: TRBJ1-1; D: NA; CDR3: CASSLGIGEAFF; DNA: TGTGCCAGCAGCTTGGGCATTGGTGAAGCTTTCTTT
V: TRBV29-1; size: many; J: TRBJ1-1; D: NA; CDR3: CSVADRKTEAFF; DNA: TGCAGCGTCGCCGACAGGAAAACTGAAGCTTTCTTT
V: TRBV12-3/TRBV12-4; size: many; J: TRBJ1-5; D: TRBD1; CDR3: CASSLGQPNQPQHF; DNA: TGTGCCAGCAGTTTGGGACAGCCCAATCAGCCCCAGCATTTT
V: TRBV7-2; size: many; J: TRBJ1-1; D: NA; CDR3: CASSLGGRSPAFF; DNA: TGTGCCAGCAGCTTAGGGGGCCGCAGCCCAGCTTTCTTT
V: TRBV6-5; size: few; J: TRBJ2-2; D: TRBD2; CDR3: CASSRPGGGRTGELFF; DNA: TGTGCCAGCAGTCGACCCGGGGGGGGTCGCACCGGGGAGCTGTTTTTT
V: TRBV7-2; size: NA; J: TRBJ1-5; D: TRBD1; CDR3: CASSRGQNYQPQHF; DNA: TGTGCCAGCAGCCGGGGACAGAACTATCAGCCCCAGCATTTT
V: TRBV9; size: few; J: TRBJ2-5; D: NA; CDR3: CASSNQETQYF; DNA: TGTGCCAGCAGCAACCAAGAGACCCAGTACTTC
V: TRBV2; size: many; J: TRBJ1-2; D: NA; CDR3: CAKYGYTF; DNA: TGTGCCAAATATGGCTACACCTTC
V: TRBV2; size: many; J: TRBJ1-2; D: NA; CDR3: CASNGDKLLGDGYTF; DNA: TGTGCCAGCAACGGGGACAAACTTCTTGGGGATGGCTACACCTTC
V: TRBV6-6; size: NA; J: TRBJ2-7; D: NA; CDR3: CASSYAESSYEQYF; DNA: TGTGCCAGCAGTTACGCGGAGAGCTCCTACGAGCAGTACTTC
V: TRBV2; size: few; J: TRBJ2-7; D: NA; CDR3: CASNGRRSYEQYF; DNA: TGTGCCAGCAACGGCAGACGTTCCTACGAGCAGTACTTC
V: TRBV7-3; size: few; J: TRBJ2-1; D: NA; CDR3: CASSLSNNEQFF; DNA: TGTGCCAGCAGCTTAAGTAACAATGAGCAGTTCTTC
V: TRBV20-1; size: medium-sized; J: TRBJ2-7; D: NA; CDR3: CSARDGDNSYEQYF; DNA: TGCAGTGCTAGAGATGGGGACAACTCCTACGAGCAGTACTTC
V: TRBV27; size: few; J: TRBJ1-2; D: NA; CDR3: CASSWRGIYGYTF; DNA: TGTGCCAGCAGTTGGAGGGGAATATATGGCTACACCTTC
V: TRBV6-5; size: many; J: TRBJ1-6; D: NA; CDR3: CASSYTTGWNSPLHF; DNA: TGTGCCAGCAGTTACACGACAGGATGGAATTCACCCCTCCACTTT
V: TRBV18; size: many; J: TRBJ1-2; D: NA; CDR3: CASSPSDAPNYGYTF; DNA: TGTGCCAGCTCACCATCCGACGCCCCTAACTATGGCTACACCTTC
V: TRBV20-1; size: few; J: TRBJ2-1; D: TRBD1; CDR3: CSATPRTGGYNEQFF; DNA: TGCAGTGCTACTCCCAGGACAGGGGGCTACAATGAGCAGTTCTTC